This T cell receptor (beta chain) comes out of a study of PD-1 blockade in classical Hodgkin lymphoma. Across the study: Nivolumab dosed at 3 mg/kg went to patients intravenously every 2 weeks.

There are 13 residues in the CDR3. CDR1 and CDR2 (germline): SGHRS, YFSETQ. Trimming stripped 4 bases from V and 4 bases from J, with 9 bases between. Regarding the study as a whole: Patients starting nivolumab less than 1 year after ASCT had lower diversity and were excluded from later analyses. Reported findings placed baseline TCR diversity lower in newly diagnosed patients (compared with healthy donors).

The method was immunoSEQ multiplex PCR; TCRdb's version includes in-frame clones alone and lacks a portion of them. Of around 70,000 clones in the sample, over 70% were seen once. Relapses following autologous stem cell transplantation were seen in all patients, with brentuximab vedotin exposure varying. The study recorded best responses of complete response, partial response or progressive disease. Comment on this clone: Antigen unknown.

The chain combines TRBV5-1 with TRBJ1-3; D gene uncertain. Specimen: peripheral blood mononuclear cells (PBMCs), collected before the second cycle of nivolumab. This receptor was identified in a human donor with classical Hodgkin lymphoma. CDR3: CASSTTLGNTIYF. CDR3 DNA sequence: TGCGCCAGCAGCACGACTCTCGGAAACACCATATATTTT.